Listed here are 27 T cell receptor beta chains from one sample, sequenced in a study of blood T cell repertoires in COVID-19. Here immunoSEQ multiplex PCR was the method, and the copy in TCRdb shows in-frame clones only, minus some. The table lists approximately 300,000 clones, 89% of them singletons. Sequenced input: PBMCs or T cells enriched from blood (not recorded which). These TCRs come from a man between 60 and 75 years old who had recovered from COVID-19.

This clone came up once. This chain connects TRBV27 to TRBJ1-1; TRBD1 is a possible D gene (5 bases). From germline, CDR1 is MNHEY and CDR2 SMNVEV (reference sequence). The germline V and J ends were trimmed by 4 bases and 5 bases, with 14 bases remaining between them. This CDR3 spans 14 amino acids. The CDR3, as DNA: TGTGCCAGCAGTTCCAGGGTTGCGGGAACTGAAGCTTTCTTT. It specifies CASSSRVAGTEAFF.

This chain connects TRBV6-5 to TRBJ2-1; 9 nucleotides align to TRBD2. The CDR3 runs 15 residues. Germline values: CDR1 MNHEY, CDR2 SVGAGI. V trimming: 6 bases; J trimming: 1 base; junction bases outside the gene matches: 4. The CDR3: CASSPLAGSYNEQFF. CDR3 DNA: TGTGCCAGCAGCCCGCTAGCGGGGTCCTACAATGAGCAGTTCTTC.

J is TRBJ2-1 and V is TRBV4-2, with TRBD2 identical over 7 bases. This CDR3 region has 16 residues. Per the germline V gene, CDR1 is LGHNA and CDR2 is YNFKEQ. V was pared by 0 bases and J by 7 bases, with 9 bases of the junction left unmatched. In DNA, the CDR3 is TGTGCCAGCAGCCAAGATCTTTGGGAGGGCCGGAATGAGCAGTTCTTC. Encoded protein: CASSQDLWEGRNEQFF.

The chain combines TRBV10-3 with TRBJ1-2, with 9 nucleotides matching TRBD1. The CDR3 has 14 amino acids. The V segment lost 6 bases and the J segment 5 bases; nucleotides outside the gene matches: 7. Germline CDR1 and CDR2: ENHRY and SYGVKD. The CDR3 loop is CAISIRDREYGYTF. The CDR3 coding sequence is TGTGCCATCAGCATAAGGGACAGGGAATATGGCTACACCTTC.

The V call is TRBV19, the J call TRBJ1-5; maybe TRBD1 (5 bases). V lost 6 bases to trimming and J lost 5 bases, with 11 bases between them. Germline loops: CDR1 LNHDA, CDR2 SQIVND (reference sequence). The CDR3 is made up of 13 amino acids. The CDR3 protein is CASRSWGDQPQHF. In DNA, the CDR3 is TGTGCCAGTAGGTCGTGGGGGGATCAGCCCCAGCATTTT.

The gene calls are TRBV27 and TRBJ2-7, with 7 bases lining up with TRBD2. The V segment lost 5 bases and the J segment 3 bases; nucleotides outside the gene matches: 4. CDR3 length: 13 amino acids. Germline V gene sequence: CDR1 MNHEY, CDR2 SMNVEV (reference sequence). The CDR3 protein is CASSRGGLYEQYF. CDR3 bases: TGTGCCAGCAGTCGCGGGGGTCTCTACGAGCAGTACTTC.

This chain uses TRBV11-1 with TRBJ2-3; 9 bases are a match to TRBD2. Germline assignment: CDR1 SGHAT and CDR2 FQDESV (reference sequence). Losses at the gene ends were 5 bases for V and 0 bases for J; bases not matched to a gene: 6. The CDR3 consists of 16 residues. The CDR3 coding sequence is TGTGCCAGCAGCAATCGACTAGCGGCTAGCACAGATACGCAGTATTTT. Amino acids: CASSNRLAASTDTQYF.

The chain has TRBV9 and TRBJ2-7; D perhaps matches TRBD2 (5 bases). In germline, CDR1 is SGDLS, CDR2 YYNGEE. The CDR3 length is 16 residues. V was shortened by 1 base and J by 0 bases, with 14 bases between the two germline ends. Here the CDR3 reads CASSVTPRGSSYEQYF. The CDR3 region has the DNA TGTGCCAGCAGCGTAACCCCTCGAGGGAGCTCCTACGAGCAGTACTTC.

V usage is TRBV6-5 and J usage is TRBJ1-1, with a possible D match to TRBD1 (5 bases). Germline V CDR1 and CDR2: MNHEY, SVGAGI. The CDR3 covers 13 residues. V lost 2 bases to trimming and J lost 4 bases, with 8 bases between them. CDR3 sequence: CASSYGASTEAFF. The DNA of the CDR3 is TGTGCCAGCAGTTACGGGGCGTCCACTGAAGCTTTCTTT.

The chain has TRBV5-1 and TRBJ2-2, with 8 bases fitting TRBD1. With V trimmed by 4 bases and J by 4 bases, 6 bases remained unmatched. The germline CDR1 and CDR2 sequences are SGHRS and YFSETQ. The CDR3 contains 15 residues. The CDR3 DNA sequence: TGCGCCAGCAGCCCGTGGACAGGGACCACCGGGGAGCTGTTTTTT. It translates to CASSPWTGTTGELFF.

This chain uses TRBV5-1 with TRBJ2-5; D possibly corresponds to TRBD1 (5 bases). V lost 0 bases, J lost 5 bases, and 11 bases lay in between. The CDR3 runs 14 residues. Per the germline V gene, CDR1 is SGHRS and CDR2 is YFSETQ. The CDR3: CASSLARVGETQYF. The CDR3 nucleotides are TGCGCCAGCAGCTTGGCCAGGGTTGGGGAGACCCAGTACTTC.

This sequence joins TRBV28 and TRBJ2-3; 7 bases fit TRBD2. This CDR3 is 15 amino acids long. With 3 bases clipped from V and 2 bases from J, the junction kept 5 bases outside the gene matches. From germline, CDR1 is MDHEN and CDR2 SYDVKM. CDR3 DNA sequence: TGTGCCAGCAGTTTTAGGAGCGGGACCACAGATACGCAGTATTTT. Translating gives CASSFRSGTTDTQYF.

CDR3 sequence (DNA): TGTGCCAGCAGCTTTCCCAGGGGGCCAAACACTGAAGCTTTCTTT. This encodes CASSFPRGPNTEAFF. The chain recombines TRBV5-6 with TRBJ1-1; 8 nucleotides match TRBD1. V lost 2 bases and J lost 2; bases outside the gene matches: 5. The CDR3 runs to 15 residues. Germline CDR1 reads SGHDT; CDR2 reads YYEEEE.

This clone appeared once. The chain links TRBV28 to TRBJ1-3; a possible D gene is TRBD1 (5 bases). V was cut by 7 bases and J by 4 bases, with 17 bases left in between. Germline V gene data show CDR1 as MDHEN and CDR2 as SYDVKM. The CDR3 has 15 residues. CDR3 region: CASILGGVMGNTIYF. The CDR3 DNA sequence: TGTGCCAGCATCTTAGGAGGGGTCATGGGAAACACCATATATTTT.

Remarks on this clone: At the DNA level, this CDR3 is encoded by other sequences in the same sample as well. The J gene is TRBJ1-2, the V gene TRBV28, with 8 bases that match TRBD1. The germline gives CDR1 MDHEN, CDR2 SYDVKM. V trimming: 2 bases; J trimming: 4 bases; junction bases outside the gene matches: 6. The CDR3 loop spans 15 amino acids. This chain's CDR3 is CASSLRAGGVYGYTF. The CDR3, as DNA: TGTGCCAGCAGTTTAAGGGCAGGGGGCGTCTATGGCTACACCTTC.

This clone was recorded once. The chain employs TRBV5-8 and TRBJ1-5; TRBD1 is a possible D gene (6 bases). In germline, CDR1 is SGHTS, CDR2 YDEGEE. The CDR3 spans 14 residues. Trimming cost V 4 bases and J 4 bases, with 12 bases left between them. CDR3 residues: CASSPAQGNQPQHF. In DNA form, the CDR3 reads TGTGCCAGCAGCCCGGCCCAGGGGAATCAGCCCCAGCATTTT.

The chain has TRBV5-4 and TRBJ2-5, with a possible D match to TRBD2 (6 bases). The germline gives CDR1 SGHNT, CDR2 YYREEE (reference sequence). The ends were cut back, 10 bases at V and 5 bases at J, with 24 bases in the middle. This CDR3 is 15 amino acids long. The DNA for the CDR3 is TGTGCCGGGTCCTTAGGGGAGGTTGGATGGGAGACCCAGTACTTC. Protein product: CAGSLGEVGWETQYF. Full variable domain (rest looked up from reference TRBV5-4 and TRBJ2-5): ETGVTQSPTHLIKTRGQQVTLRCSSQSGHNTVSWYQQALGQGPQFIFQYYREEENGRGNFPPRFSGLQFPNYSSELNVNALELDDSALYLCAGSLGEVGWETQYFGPGTRLLVL.

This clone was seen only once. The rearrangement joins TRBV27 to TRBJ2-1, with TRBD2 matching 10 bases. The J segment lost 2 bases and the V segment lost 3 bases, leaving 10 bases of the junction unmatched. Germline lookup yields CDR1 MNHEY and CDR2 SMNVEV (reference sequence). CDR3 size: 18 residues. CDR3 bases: TGTGCCAGCAGTTTGAGATCTAGCGGGAGAGCGACCTACAATGAGCAGTTCTTC. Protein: CASSLRSSGRATYNEQFF.

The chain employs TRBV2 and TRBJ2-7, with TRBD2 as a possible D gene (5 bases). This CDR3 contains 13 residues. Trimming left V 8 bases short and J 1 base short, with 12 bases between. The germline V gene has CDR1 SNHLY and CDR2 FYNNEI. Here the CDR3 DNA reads TGTGCCAGCGTCGGGATCCAATCCTACGAGCAGTACTTC. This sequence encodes CASVGIQSYEQYF.

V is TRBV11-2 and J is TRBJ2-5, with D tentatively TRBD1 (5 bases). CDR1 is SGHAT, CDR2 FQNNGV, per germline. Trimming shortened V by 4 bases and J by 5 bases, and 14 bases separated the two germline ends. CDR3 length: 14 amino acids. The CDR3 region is CASSSREGRETQYF. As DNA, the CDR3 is TGTGCCAGCAGCTCCAGGGAAGGCCGGGAGACCCAGTACTTC.

Here the CDR3 reads CASSGGTGGADGYTF. CDR3 nucleotide sequence: TGTGCCAGCAGTGGGGGGACAGGGGGCGCCGATGGCTACACCTTC. V is TRBV2 and J is TRBJ1-2; 12 bases fit TRBD1. This CDR3 spans 15 amino acids. In germline, CDR1 is SNHLY, CDR2 FYNNEI. V lost 4 bases, J lost 6 bases, and 6 bases stayed unmatched.

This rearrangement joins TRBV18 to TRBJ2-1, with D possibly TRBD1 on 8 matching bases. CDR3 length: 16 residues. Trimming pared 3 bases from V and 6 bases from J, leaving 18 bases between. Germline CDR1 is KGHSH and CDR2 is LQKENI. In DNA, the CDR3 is TGTGCCAGCTCACCCCCACAGGGGGGAGGGGCCAATGAGCAGTTCTTC. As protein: CASSPPQGGGANEQFF.

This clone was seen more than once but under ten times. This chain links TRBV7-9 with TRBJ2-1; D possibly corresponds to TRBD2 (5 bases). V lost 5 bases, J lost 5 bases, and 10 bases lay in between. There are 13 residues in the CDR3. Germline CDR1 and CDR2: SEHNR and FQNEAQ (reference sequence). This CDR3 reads CASSTRTDNEQFF. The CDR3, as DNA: TGTGCCAGCAGCACCCGGACTGACAATGAGCAGTTCTTC.

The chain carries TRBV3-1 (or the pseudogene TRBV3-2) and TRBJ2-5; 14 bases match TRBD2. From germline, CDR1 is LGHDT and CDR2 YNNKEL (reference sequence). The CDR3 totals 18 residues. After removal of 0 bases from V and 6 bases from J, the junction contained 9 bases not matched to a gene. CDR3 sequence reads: CASSQDPQTSGGGKTQYF. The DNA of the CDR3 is TGTGCCAGCAGCCAAGACCCCCAGACTAGCGGGGGGGGAAAGACCCAGTACTTC.

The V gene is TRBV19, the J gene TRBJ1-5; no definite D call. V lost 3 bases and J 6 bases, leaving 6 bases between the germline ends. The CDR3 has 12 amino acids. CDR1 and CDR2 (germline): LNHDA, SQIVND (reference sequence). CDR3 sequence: CASSMFGQPQHF. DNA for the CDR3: TGTGCCAGTAGTATGTTCGGTCAGCCCCAGCATTTT.

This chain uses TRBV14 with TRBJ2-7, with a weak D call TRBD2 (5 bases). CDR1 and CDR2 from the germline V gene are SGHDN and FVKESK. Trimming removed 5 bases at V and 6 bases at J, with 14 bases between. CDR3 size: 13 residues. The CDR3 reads CASSWSSRGEQYF. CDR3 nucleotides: TGTGCCAGCAGCTGGTCAAGCCGGGGCGAGCAGTACTTC.

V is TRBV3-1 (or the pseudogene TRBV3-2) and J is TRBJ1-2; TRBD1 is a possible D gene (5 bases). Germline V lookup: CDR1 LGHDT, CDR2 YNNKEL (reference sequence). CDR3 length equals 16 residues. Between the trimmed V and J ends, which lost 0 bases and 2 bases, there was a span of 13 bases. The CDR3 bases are TGTGCCAGCAGCCAAGATCTGGCGGGACTAAACTATGGCTACACCTTC. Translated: CASSQDLAGLNYGYTF.